Below, 27 T cell receptor beta chains from the same sample are listed, as sequenced in a study of blood T cell repertoires in COVID-19. Some clones are missing from TCRdb's copy, which holds only in-frame ones; the method was immunoSEQ multiplex PCR. This sample has some 320,000 clones, with more than 90% found just once. Sequencing was performed on PBMCs or T cells enriched from blood (not recorded which). These TCRs come from a man aged 60 to 75 who had recovered from COVID-19.

The V call is TRBV7-2, the J call TRBJ2-7; D is possibly TRBD2 (7 bases). V was clipped by 1 base and J by 3 bases, with 13 bases between them. Germline V gene sequence: CDR1 SGHTA, CDR2 FQGNSA. This CDR3 contains 15 residues. Here the CDR3 DNA reads TGTGCCAGCAGCTTAGAGGGGGGGGCCTTCTACGAGCAGTACTTC. Its protein product is CASSLEGGAFYEQYF.

V and J are TRBV6-5 and TRBJ2-3; D is possibly TRBD2 (5 bases). V lost 6 bases and J lost 2, with 12 bases in between. This CDR3 contains 14 residues. Germline V CDR1 and CDR2: MNHEY, SVGAGI. The CDR3: CASSRTRDTDTQYF. The CDR3 DNA sequence: TGTGCCAGCAGCAGGACTCGTGACACAGATACGCAGTATTTT.

As regards this clone: Other DNA sequences from this sample encode an identical CDR3 as well. This chain links TRBV6-1 with TRBJ1-1; a possible D gene is TRBD1 (6 bases). The V and J ends lost 3 bases and 5 bases respectively, with 13 bases between them. The CDR3 is made up of 14 amino acids. CDR1 and CDR2 (germline): MNHNS, SASEGT. As DNA, the CDR3 is TGTGCCAGCAGTGAGCAGGGGCCGGGGACTGAAGCTTTCTTT. It translates to CASSEQGPGTEAFF.

The chain recombines TRBV6-5 with TRBJ1-4; 10 nucleotides match TRBD1. V was clipped by 7 bases and J by 8 bases; unmatched bases: 10. From germline, CDR1 is MNHEY and CDR2 SVGAGI. The CDR3 extends over 15 amino acids. CDR3 sequence: CASTPGTGVGEKLFF. The CDR3 DNA reads TGTGCCAGCACCCCGGGGACAGGGGTAGGGGAAAAACTGTTTTTT.

This sequence joins TRBV6-5 and TRBJ1-5; TRBD1 agrees at 7 bases. CDR1 is MNHEY and CDR2 is SVGAGI in the germline V gene. Losses at the gene ends were 5 bases for V and 1 base for J; bases not matched to a gene: 5. This CDR3 has 15 residues. CDR3 DNA sequence: TGTGCCAGCAGTAGACAGGGTGGGAGCAATCAGCCCCAGCATTTT. It encodes CASSRQGGSNQPQHF.

This sequence joins TRBV29-1 and TRBJ2-3, with 11 bases fitting TRBD2. The CDR3 contains 15 residues. Trimming removed 4 bases from V and 1 base from J; junction bases left unmatched: 4. Germline V gene sequence: CDR1 SQVTM, CDR2 ANQGSEA. The CDR3 protein is CSVVLAGGGTDTQYF. The CDR3 nucleotides are TGCAGCGTTGTCCTAGCGGGGGGCGGCACAGATACGCAGTATTTT.

In DNA form, the CDR3 reads TGTGCCTGGAGTCGAACAACGGCTTTCTTT. Its protein is CAWSRTTAFF. The J gene is TRBJ1-1, the V gene TRBV30, with D uncertain. The V and J ends lost 2 bases and 11 bases respectively, with 9 bases between them. Looked up from germline, CDR1 is GTSNPN and CDR2 is SVGIG (reference sequence). CDR3 length: 10 residues.

The rearrangement links TRBV28 to TRBJ1-5, with a possible D match to TRBD1 (5 bases). Per germline, CDR1 MDHEN and CDR2 SYDVKM. CDR3 length: 14 amino acids. V was clipped by 5 bases and J by 7 bases, with 15 bases between them. The CDR3 coding sequence is TGTGCCAGCAGTCCCCTGGGGGGGATGCAGCCCCAGCATTTT. This gives the protein CASSPLGGMQPQHF.

In nucleotides, the CDR3 is TGTGCCAGCAGTGACAGTGGCTATGGCTACACCTTC. This gives the protein CASSDSGYGYTF. The V gene is TRBV6-2 or TRBV6-3, the J gene TRBJ1-2; the D gene is possibly TRBD1 (5 bases). The CDR3 has 12 residues. The V gene lost 5 bases and the J gene lost 4 bases, with 8 bases spanning the gap. The germline CDR1 and CDR2 sequences are MNHEY and SVGEGT.

This chain links TRBV5-4 with TRBJ2-3; 12 bases line up with TRBD2. With V trimmed by 4 bases and J by 4 bases, 4 bases remained unmatched. The CDR3 is 15 amino acids. Germline-derived CDR1 and CDR2 are SGHNT and YYREEE (reference sequence). The CDR3 sequence is CASSPTSGSADTQYF. Written as DNA, the CDR3 is TGTGCCAGCAGCCCGACTAGCGGGAGTGCAGATACGCAGTATTTT.

The genes are TRBV20-1 and TRBJ2-1, with a possible D match to TRBD2 (6 bases). The germline V and J ends were trimmed by 5 bases and 10 bases, with 12 bases remaining between them. Germline CDR1 and CDR2: DFQATT and SNEGSKA (reference sequence). This CDR3 contains 11 residues. CDR3 amino acids: CSAVPGLEQFF. DNA for the CDR3: TGCAGTGCTGTACCGGGACTCGAGCAGTTCTTC.

The chain couples TRBV10-3 to TRBJ2-3; D may be TRBD1 (5 bases). V lost 2 bases to trimming and J lost 6 bases, with 12 bases between them. This CDR3 spans 14 amino acids. In germline, CDR1 is ENHRY, CDR2 SYGVKD. The CDR3 DNA reads as TGTGCCATCAGTGAGCAGGGCCCCCTGGATACGCAGTATTTT. Translated, it gives CAISEQGPLDTQYF.

J is TRBJ1-2 and V is TRBV29-1, with 7 nucleotides matching TRBD1. The CDR3 is made up of 11 amino acids. V gave up 7 bases and J gave up 3 bases; unmatched junction bases: 2. Germline CDR1 and CDR2: SQVTM and ANQGSEA. CDR3 bases: TGCAGCGACAGGGGAGACTATGGCTACACCTTC. This gives the protein CSDRGDYGYTF.

The chain is built from TRBV18 and TRBJ1-5; 9 bases are a match to TRBD1. This CDR3 is built from 16 residues. J was trimmed by 6 bases and V by 3 bases; bases with no gene match: 9. Germline CDR1 and CDR2: KGHSH and LQKENI. The CDR3 loop is CASSPTGTGRSQPQHF. The CDR3 DNA is TGTGCCAGCTCACCGACCGGGACAGGGAGGTCTCAGCCCCAGCATTTT.

This chain connects TRBV5-4 to TRBJ1-3; TRBD1 agrees at 9 bases. CDR3 length: 14 residues. Trimming took 3 bases from V and 2 from J; bases not matched to a gene: 0. The germline CDR1 and CDR2 sequences are SGHNT and YYREEE (reference sequence). DNA of the CDR3: TGTGCCAGCAGCTACAGGGGGCCTGGAAACACCATATATTTT. Amino acid sequence: CASSYRGPGNTIYF.

The chain carries TRBV5-1 and TRBJ2-3; D perhaps matches TRBD2 (5 bases). Germline V gene sequence: CDR1 SGHRS, CDR2 YFSETQ. Deletions cut 0 bases from V and 3 bases from J, with 14 bases between. The CDR3 runs 16 residues. The CDR3 sequence is CASSLVAGGGTDTQYF. CDR3 in DNA: TGCGCCAGCAGCTTGGTGGCAGGAGGTGGGACAGATACGCAGTATTTT. The full variable domain, rest sourced from reference TRBV5-1 and TRBJ2-3, is KAGVTQTPRYLIKTRGQQVTLSCSPISGHRSVSWYQQTPGQGLQFLFEYFSETQRNKGNFPGRFSGRQFSNSRSEMNVSTLELGDSALYLCASSLVAGGGTDTQYFGPGTRLTVL.

This clone was seen a handful of times. V is TRBV10-1 and J is TRBJ2-5; TRBD2 agrees at 8 bases. Germline-derived CDR1 and CDR2 are WNHNN and SYGVQD (reference sequence). Trimming at V came to 4 bases and at J to 2 bases, leaving 0 bases not matched to a gene. CDR3 length: 13 amino acids. CDR3 in DNA: TGCGCCAGCAGTGGACTAGCGCAAGAGACCCAGTACTTC. It codes for CASSGLAQETQYF.

This clone was detected ten times or more. The chain couples TRBV15 to TRBJ1-2, with D possibly TRBD1 on 5 matching bases. V lost 4 bases, J lost 2 bases, and 11 bases lay in between. The CDR3 runs 14 residues. The V gene's germline CDR1 is LNHNV and CDR2 YYDKDF (reference sequence). In DNA form, the CDR3 reads TGTGCCACCAGCAACCCCCAGGGCAACTATGGCTACACCTTC. Translated, it gives CATSNPQGNYGYTF. The full variable domain, its missing parts supplied by reference TRBV15 and TRBJ1-2, is DAMVIQNPRYQVTQFGKPVTLSCSQTLNHNVMYWYQQKSSQAPKLLFHYYDKDFNNEADTPDNFQSRRPNTSFCFLDIRSPGLGDTAMYLCATSNPQGNYGYTFGSGTRLTVV.

V usage is TRBV3-1 (or the pseudogene TRBV3-2) and J usage is TRBJ2-7; 7 bases are shared with TRBD2. Germline V gene lookup returns CDR1 LGHDT and CDR2 YNNKEL (reference sequence). V was pared by 1 base and J by 3 bases, with 9 bases of the junction left unmatched. The CDR3 has 16 amino acids. The CDR3 here is CASSQVTRASGYEQYF. The CDR3 coding sequence is TGTGCCAGCAGCCAAGTCACTAGGGCTAGCGGCTACGAGCAGTACTTC.

The chain employs TRBV13 and TRBJ1-5, with 11 nucleotides matching TRBD1. Germline CDR1 and CDR2: PRHDT and FYEKMQ (reference sequence). This CDR3 is 15 amino acids long. V shed 3 bases and J 6 bases; nucleotides not matched to a gene: 4. In DNA, the CDR3 is TGTGCCAGCAGCTTGGGACAGGGGGTAGGTCAGCCCCAGCATTTT. Translating it yields CASSLGQGVGQPQHF.

The genes are TRBV25-1 and TRBJ2-2; 8 nucleotides align to TRBD1. The CDR3 covers 15 residues. CDR1 MGHDK and CDR2 SYGVNS come from the germline V gene. The J segment lost 2 bases and the V segment lost 5 bases, leaving 4 bases of the junction unmatched. The CDR3 sequence is CASSKQGGNTGELFF. CDR3 in DNA: TGTGCCAGCAGTAAACAGGGGGGTAACACCGGGGAGCTGTTTTTT.

The chain links TRBV2 to TRBJ1-1; perhaps TRBD1 as D (5 bases). Germline CDR1 is SNHLY and CDR2 is FYNNEI. The CDR3 contains 14 residues. V dropped 6 bases and J dropped 0 bases, with 11 bases sitting between them. CDR3 amino acids: CASSRIRVNTEAFF. CDR3 nucleotides: TGTGCCAGCAGCCGAATCAGGGTGAACACTGAAGCTTTCTTT.

This clone showed up just once. CDR3: CASSGPWASGGADTDTQYF. CDR3 nucleotide sequence: TGTGCCAGCAGTGGTCCGTGGGCTAGCGGGGGGGCGGACACAGATACGCAGTATTTT. The rearrangement joins TRBV2 to TRBJ2-3; TRBD2 matches at 12 bases. The germline CDR1 and CDR2 sequences are SNHLY and FYNNEI. The CDR3 extends over 19 amino acids. V lost 4 bases to trimming and J lost 2 bases; unmatched junction nucleotides: 13.

V and J are TRBV10-3 and TRBJ1-2; D perhaps matches TRBD1 (5 bases). V was cut by 2 bases and J by 6 bases, with 25 bases left in between. CDR3 length equals 18 residues. CDR1 and CDR2 from the germline V gene are ENHRY and SYGVKD. CDR3 sequence: CAISEIEVKAGPEDGYTF. The CDR3 region has the DNA TGTGCCATCAGTGAGATCGAAGTTAAGGCAGGGCCAGAGGATGGCTACACCTTC.

This sequence joins TRBV2 and TRBJ2-1; 9 nucleotides align to TRBD2. The CDR3 sequence is 13 residues long. Trimming removed 7 bases from V and 11 bases from J; junction bases left unmatched: 9. CDR1 is SNHLY and CDR2 is FYNNEI in the germline V gene. The CDR3 coding sequence is TGTGCCAGCACCCCTTTAGCGGGAGAGCAGCAGTTCTTC. This codes for CASTPLAGEQQFF.

This clone was picked up a small number of times. This sequence joins TRBV7-2 and TRBJ1-3; 7 nucleotides agree with TRBD1. The V segment lost 0 bases and the J segment 5 bases; nucleotides outside the gene matches: 1. The CDR3 extends over 14 amino acids. Germline V CDR1 and CDR2: SGHTA, FQGNSA. In DNA, the CDR3 is TGTGCCAGCAGCTTAGCTAGGGGGCGAAACACCATATATTTT. It specifies CASSLARGRNTIYF. The variable domain in full, with the rest retrieved from reference TRBV7-2 and TRBJ1-3, is GAGVSQSPSNKVTEKGKDVELRCDPISGHTALYWYRQSLGQGLEFLIYFQGNSAPDKSGLPSDRFSAERTGGSVSTLTIQRTQQEDSAVYLCASSLARGRNTIYFGEGSWLTVV.

The chain employs TRBV20-1 and TRBJ1-1; D unclear. The V gene's germline CDR1 is DFQATT and CDR2 SNEGSKA (reference sequence). CDR3 length equals 11 residues. Trimming took 6 bases from V and 1 from J, leaving 6 bases between them. The CDR3 region is CSAGGNTEAFF. The CDR3 nucleotides are TGCAGTGCCGGAGGGAACACTGAAGCTTTCTTT.